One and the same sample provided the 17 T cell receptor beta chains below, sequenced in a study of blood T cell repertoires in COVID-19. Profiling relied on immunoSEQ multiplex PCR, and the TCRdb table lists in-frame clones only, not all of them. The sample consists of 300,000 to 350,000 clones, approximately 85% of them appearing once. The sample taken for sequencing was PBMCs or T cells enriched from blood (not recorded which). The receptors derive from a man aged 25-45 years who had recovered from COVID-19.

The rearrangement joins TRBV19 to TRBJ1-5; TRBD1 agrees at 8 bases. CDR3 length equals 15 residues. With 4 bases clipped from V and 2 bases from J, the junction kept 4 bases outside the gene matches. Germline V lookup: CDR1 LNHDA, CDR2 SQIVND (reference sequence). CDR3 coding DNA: TGTGCCAGTAGTAGCAGGGGGCGCGGCAATCAGCCCCAGCATTTT. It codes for CASSSRGRGNQPQHF.

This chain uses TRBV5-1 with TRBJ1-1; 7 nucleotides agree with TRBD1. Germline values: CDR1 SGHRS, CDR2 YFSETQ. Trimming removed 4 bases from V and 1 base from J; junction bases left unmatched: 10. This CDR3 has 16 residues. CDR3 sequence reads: CASSDEQGLSNTEAFF. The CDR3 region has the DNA TGCGCCAGCAGCGATGAACAGGGGTTGTCGAACACTGAAGCTTTCTTT.

In DNA form, the CDR3 reads TGCGCCAGCAGCTTACAGGGGGTTGACTATGGCTACACCTTC. It translates to CASSLQGVDYGYTF. The chain couples TRBV5-1 to TRBJ1-2; 8 bases fit TRBD1. Per germline, CDR1 SGHRS and CDR2 YFSETQ. The CDR3 spans 14 residues. After removal of 2 bases from V and 3 bases from J, the junction contained 3 bases not matched to a gene.

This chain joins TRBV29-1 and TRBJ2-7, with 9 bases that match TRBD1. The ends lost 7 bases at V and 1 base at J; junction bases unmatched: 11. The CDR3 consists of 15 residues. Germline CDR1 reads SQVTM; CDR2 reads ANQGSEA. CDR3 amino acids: CSAATGGDFSYEQYF. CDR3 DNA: TGCAGCGCTGCGACAGGGGGTGATTTTTCCTACGAGCAGTACTTC.

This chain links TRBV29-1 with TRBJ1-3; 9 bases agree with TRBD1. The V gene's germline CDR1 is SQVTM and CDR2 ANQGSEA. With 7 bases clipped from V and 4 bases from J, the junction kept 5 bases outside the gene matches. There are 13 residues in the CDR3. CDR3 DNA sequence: TGCAGCGGCGGGGACAGGGCGGGAAACACCATATATTTT. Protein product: CSGGDRAGNTIYF.

The CDR3 reads CASSRGQGEKLFF. In DNA form, the CDR3 reads TGTGCCAGTTCCAGGGGGCAAGGTGAAAAACTGTTTTTT. The chain couples TRBV19 to TRBJ1-4; 8 bases are a match to TRBD1. Germline-derived CDR1 and CDR2 are LNHDA and SQIVND (reference sequence). This CDR3 is 13 amino acids long. Trimming took 8 bases from V and 7 from J; bases not matched to a gene: 6.

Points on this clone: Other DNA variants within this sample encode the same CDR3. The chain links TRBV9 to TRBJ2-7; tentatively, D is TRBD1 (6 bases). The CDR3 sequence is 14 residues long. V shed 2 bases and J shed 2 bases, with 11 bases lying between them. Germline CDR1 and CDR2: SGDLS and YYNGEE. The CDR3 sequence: CASSVGGSAYEQYF. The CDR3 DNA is TGTGCCAGCAGCGTTGGGGGCTCCGCCTACGAGCAGTACTTC.

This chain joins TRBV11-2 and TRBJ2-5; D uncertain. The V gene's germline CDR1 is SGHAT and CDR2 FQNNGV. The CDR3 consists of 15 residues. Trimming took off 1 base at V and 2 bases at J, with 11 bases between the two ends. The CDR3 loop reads CASSLAWARQETQYF. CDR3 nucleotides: TGTGCCAGCAGCTTAGCGTGGGCCAGGCAAGAGACCCAGTACTTC. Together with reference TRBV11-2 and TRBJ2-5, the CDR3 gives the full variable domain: EAGVAQSPRYKIIEKRQSVAFWCNPISGHATLYWYQQILGQGPKLLIQFQNNGVVDDSQLPKDRFSAERLKGVDSTLKIQPAKLEDSAVYLCASSLAWARQETQYFGPGTRLLVL.

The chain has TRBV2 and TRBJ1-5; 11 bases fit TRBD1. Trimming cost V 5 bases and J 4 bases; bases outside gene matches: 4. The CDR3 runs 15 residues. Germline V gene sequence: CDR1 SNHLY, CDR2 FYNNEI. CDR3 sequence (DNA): TGTGCCAGCAGTCCGGGACAGGGGGTAAATCAGCCCCAGCATTTT. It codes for CASSPGQGVNQPQHF.

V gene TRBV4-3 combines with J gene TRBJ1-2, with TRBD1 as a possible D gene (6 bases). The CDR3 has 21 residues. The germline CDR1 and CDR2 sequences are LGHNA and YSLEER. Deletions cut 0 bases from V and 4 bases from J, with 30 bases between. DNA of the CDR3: TGCGCCAGCAGCCAAGATTGGCGCGGGGGCGCTACGGTTAAAACGACCTATGGCTACACCTTC. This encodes CASSQDWRGGATVKTTYGYTF.

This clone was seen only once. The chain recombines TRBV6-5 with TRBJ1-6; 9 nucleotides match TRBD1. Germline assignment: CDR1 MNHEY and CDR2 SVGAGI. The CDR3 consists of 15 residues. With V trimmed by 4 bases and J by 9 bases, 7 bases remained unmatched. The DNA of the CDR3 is TGTGCCAGCAGTTTACGGGGACAGGGATCTTCACCCCTCCACTTT. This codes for CASSLRGQGSSPLHF.

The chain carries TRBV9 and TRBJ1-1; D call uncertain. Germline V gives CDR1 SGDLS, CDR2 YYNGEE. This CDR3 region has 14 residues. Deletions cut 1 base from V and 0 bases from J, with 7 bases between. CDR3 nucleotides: TGTGCCAGCAGCGTATCAGCGGTGAACACTGAAGCTTTCTTT. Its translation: CASSVSAVNTEAFF.

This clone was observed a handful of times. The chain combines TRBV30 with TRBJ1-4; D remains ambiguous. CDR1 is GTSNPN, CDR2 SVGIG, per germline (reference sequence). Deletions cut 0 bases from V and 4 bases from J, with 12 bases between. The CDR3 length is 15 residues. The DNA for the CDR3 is TGTGCCTGGAGTGTACCACGGGTCCATAATGAAAAACTGTTTTTT. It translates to CAWSVPRVHNEKLFF. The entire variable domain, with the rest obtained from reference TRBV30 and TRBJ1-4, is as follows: SQTIHQWPATLVQPVGSPLSLECTVEGTSNPNLYWYRQAAGRGLQLLFYSVGIGQISSEVPQNLSASRPQDRQFILSSKKLLLSDSGFYLCAWSVPRVHNEKLFFGSGTQLSVL.

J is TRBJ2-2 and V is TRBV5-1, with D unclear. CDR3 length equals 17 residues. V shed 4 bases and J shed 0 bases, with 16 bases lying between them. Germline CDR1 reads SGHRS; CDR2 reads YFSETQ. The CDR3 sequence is CASSKNSLTTNTGELFF. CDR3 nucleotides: TGCGCCAGCAGCAAGAACAGCCTGACAACGAACACCGGGGAGCTGTTTTTT. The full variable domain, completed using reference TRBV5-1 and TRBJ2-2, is KAGVTQTPRYLIKTRGQQVTLSCSPISGHRSVSWYQQTPGQGLQFLFEYFSETQRNKGNFPGRFSGRQFSNSRSEMNVSTLELGDSALYLCASSKNSLTTNTGELFFGEGSRLTVL.

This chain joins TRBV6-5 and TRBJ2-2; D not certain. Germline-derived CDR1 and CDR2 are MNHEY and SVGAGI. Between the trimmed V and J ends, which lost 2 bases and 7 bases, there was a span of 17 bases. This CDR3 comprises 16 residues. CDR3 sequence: CASSYRPGESDGELFF. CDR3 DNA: TGTGCCAGCAGTTACCGCCCGGGTGAATCAGACGGGGAGCTGTTTTTT.

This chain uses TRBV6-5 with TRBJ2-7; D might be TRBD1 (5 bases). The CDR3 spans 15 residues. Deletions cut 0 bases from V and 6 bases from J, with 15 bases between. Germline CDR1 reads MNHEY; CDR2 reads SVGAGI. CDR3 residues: CASSYSQGFSREQYF. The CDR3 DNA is TGTGCCAGCAGTTACTCGCAGGGTTTTTCACGCGAGCAGTACTTC.

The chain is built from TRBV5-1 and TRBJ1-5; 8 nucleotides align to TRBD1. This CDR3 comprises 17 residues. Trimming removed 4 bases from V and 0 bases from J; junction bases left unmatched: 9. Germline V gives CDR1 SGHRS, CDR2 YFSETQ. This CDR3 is CASSRGQGGSSNQPQHF. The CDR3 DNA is TGCGCCAGCAGCCGAGGACAGGGCGGCAGTAGCAATCAGCCCCAGCATTTT.